This T cell receptor beta chain emerged from a study of T-cell reconstitution after alpha-beta-depleted transplantation in children. Overall study findings and caveats: The main origin of T-cell counts and diversity one year after transplant was newly produced T cells. For some patients, TCRbeta diversity was high at day 60 because of recipient T cells and thymic progenitors that survived.

Unique molecular identifiers were used in preparing the TCRbeta library. From the PCR reads, TCRdb called clonotypes with MiXCR, one entry per CDR3 protein. The data contain 490,000 or so distinct CDR3 sequences, about 10% of them seen just once; the ten biggest clones take up about 2%. Germline V gene data show CDR1 as DFQATT and CDR2 as SNEGSKA (reference sequence). The CDR3 loop spans 13 amino acids. The ends were cut back, 0 bases at V and 1 base at J, with 7 bases in the middle. In regard to this clonotype: The antigen is unknown.

The sequencing here drew on PBMCs, taken before TCRalphabeta/CD19-depleted stem cell transplant. This TCR was recovered from a child between 2 and 9 years old with inherited bone marrow failure, due to receive a stem cell transplant. The rearrangement uses TRBV20-1 and TRBJ2-7; possibly TRBD2 for D (5 bases). CDR3 loop: CSARELGSYEQYF. CDR3 in DNA: TGCAGTGCTAGAGAACTAGGTTCCTACGAGCAGTACTTC.